This entry describes one T cell receptor (beta chain). Amplification of TCR alpha and beta CDR3 regions from RNA used iRepertoire nested multiplex PCR. Each CDR3 protein gets one entry after TCRdb re-called the multiplex PCR reads with MiXCR. This table holds about 140,000 distinct CDR3 sequences, more than 35% found once. The source of the sample is a study of glioma-infiltrating T cells. V gave up 0 bases and J gave up 4 bases; unmatched junction bases: 7. Germline V CDR1 and CDR2: DFQATT, SNEGSKA (reference sequence). The CDR3 runs 15 residues. Sequenced material: glioma tissue, nonneoplastic brain tissue, or PBMCs (not recorded which). This clonotype was sampled from a human donor with low-grade glioma or glioblastoma, undergoing nonglioma brain surgery, or in good health (not recorded which). The chain carries TRBV20-1 and TRBJ2-5, with 8 bases aligning to TRBD2. CDR3 amino acids: CSARDPRGGSETQYF. The CDR3 DNA is TGCAGTGCTAGAGATCCCCGGGGGGGATCAGAGACCCAGTACTTC.